A selection of T cell receptor beta chains follows, all from one sample in a study of T cell repertoires in cytomegalovirus infection. In TCRdb, the reads were re-called with MiXCR into one record per CDR3 protein. The repertoire holds 830,000 or so distinct CDR3 sequences, with over 25% as singletons. These TCRs' antigens remain unknown. Here the sequenced sample was cultured CD8+ T cells from PBMCs, taken from culture after CMV antigen stimulation. The origin of the receptors is a human donor in good health (CMV status not recorded). Some clones in this sample may be carry-over from other donors' samples. Both conserved end residues are part of each CDR3. D genes are given only for firm matches. Part of the rows lack a size; the others show once, few, many or a class for expanded clones.

abundance | j_gene | v_gene | d_gene | CDR3aa | CDR3nt
- | TRBJ1-1 | TRBV7-6 | - | CASSRPLQGRGNTEAFF | TGTGCCAGCAGCCGACCATTACAGGGTCGGGGGAACACTGAAGCTTTCTTT
- | TRBJ2-1 | TRBV28 | TRBD2 | CASSLSPSGGDEQFF | TGTGCCAGCAGTTTATCCCCTAGCGGGGGAGATGAGCAGTTCTTC
- | TRBJ2-1 | TRBV4-3 | TRBD2 | CASSFGLADYNEQFF | TGCGCCAGCAGCTTCGGACTAGCTGATTACAATGAGCAGTTCTTC
few | TRBJ2-7 | TRBV6-1 | - | CASGPSIFYEQYF | TGTGCCAGCGGACCATCGATCTTCTACGAGCAGTACTTC
- | TRBJ1-2 | TRBV20-1 | - | CSARPQGPPGYTF | TGCAGTGCTAGACCCCAGGGCCCCCCGGGCTACACCTTC
- | TRBJ2-3 | TRBV5-1 | - | CASSTGTTGTDTQYF | TGCGCCAGCAGCACCGGGACCACTGGGACAGATACGCAGTATTTT
many | TRBJ2-7 | TRBV12-3/TRBV12-4 | - | CASSFGGATYEQYF | TGTGCCAGCAGTTTCGGCGGGGCTACCTACGAGCAGTACTTC
many | TRBJ2-7 | TRBV7-2 | - | CASSFQSYEQYF | TGTGCCAGCAGCTTCCAATCCTACGAGCAGTACTTC
- | TRBJ2-7 | TRBV25-1 | - | CASSERGIDSYEQYF | TGTGCCAGCAGTGAACGAGGTATAGACTCCTACGAGCAGTACTTC
few | TRBJ2-1 | TRBV4-3 | TRBD2 | CASSQFSGGADNEQFF | TGCGCCAGCAGCCAATTTAGCGGGGGGGCAGACAATGAGCAGTTCTTC
once | TRBJ1-1 | TRBV2 | - | CASPASTEAFF | TGTGCCAGCCCGGCGAGTACTGAAGCTTTCTTT
- | TRBJ1-1 | TRBV6-6 | - | CASSYRIGTVNTEAFF | TGTGCCAGCAGTTACCGCATTGGGACGGTGAACACTGAAGCTTTCTTT
few | TRBJ2-3 | TRBV29-1 | - | CSVGGSSKSDTQYF | TGCAGCGTTGGGGGAAGCTCAAAGTCAGATACGCAGTATTTT
many | TRBJ1-1 | TRBV7-9 | TRBD1 | CASSSMDRDTEAFF | TGTGCCAGCAGTTCCATGGACAGGGACACTGAAGCTTTCTTT
- | TRBJ2-3 | TRBV27 | - | CASSLQVVGGATDTQYF | TGTGCCAGCAGTTTACAAGTTGTAGGGGGGGCTACAGATACGCAGTATTTT
many | TRBJ2-1 | TRBV4-1 | TRBD1 | CASSQWDRGYNEQFF | TGCGCCAGCAGCCAGTGGGACAGGGGCTACAATGAGCAGTTCTTC
many | TRBJ1-2 | TRBV27 | - | CASSFGGNYGYTF | TGTGCCAGCAGCTTTGGAGGGAACTATGGCTACACCTTC
few | TRBJ1-2 | TRBV2 | - | CASSEGGGYGYTF | TGTGCCAGCAGTGAGGGGGGAGGATATGGCTACACCTTC
- | TRBJ1-5 | TRBV5-5 | - | CASSFSYREGQPQHF | TGTGCCAGCAGCTTTAGTTACAGGGAGGGTCAGCCCCAGCATTTT
many | TRBJ2-3 | TRBV7-2 | - | CASTPRGTVPDTQYF | TGTGCCAGCACTCCGCGCGGCACAGTCCCAGATACGCAGTATTTT
- | TRBJ1-1 | TRBV7-9 | TRBD1 | CASFQGAQHYENTEAFF | TGTGCCAGCTTCCAGGGGGCCCAGCACTATGAGAACACTGAAGCTTTCTTT
few | TRBJ2-3 | TRBV7-9 | - | CASSQGGNTDTQYF | TGTGCCAGCAGCCAAGGAGGGAACACAGATACGCAGTATTTT
few | TRBJ2-6 | TRBV29-1 | - | CSVEVAGANVLTF | TGCAGCGTTGAAGTGGCAGGGGCCAACGTCCTGACTTTC
few | TRBJ1-1 | TRBV4-3 | - | CASSQKEGTEAFF | TGCGCCAGCAGCCAAAAGGAGGGGACTGAAGCTTTCTTT
- | TRBJ2-7 | TRBV13 | TRBD1 | CASSLGGGQGIIDEQYF | TGTGCCAGCAGCTTAGGGGGGGGACAGGGTATTATCGACGAGCAGTACTTC
few | TRBJ2-3 | TRBV12-3/TRBV12-4 | TRBD1 | CASSIQGITDTQYF | TGTGCCAGCAGTATACAGGGGATAACAGATACGCAGTATTTT
once | TRBJ2-1 | TRBV5-1 | TRBD2 | CASSFSGGVNEQFF | TGCGCCAGCAGCTTCTCCGGGGGGGTAAATGAGCAGTTCTTC
- | TRBJ2-5 | TRBV19 | TRBD1 | CASSKGQGETQYF | TGTGCCAGTAGTAAGGGACAGGGAGAGACCCAGTACTTC
- | TRBJ1-2 | TRBV6-5 | - | CASSYGGYNYGYTF | TGTGCCAGCAGTTACGGGGGTTATAACTATGGCTACACCTTC
many | TRBJ1-1 | TRBV7-2 | TRBD1 | CASSETTGGEAFF | TGTGCCAGCAGCGAGACGACAGGGGGTGAAGCTTTCTTT
- | TRBJ2-3 | TRBV6-5 | TRBD1 | CASSYSEGAQQYF | TGTGCCAGCAGTTACTCCGAGGGGGCCCAGCAGTATTTT
- | TRBJ2-1 | TRBV4-1 | TRBD2 | CASSQYEGLAGDNEQFF | TGCGCCAGCAGCCAATACGAGGGACTAGCGGGGGACAATGAGCAGTTCTTC
- | TRBJ2-1 | TRBV3-1 | TRBD2 | CASSQVSCGGAVEQFF | TGTGCCAGCAGCCAAGTTTCTTGCGGGGGGGCAGTTGAGCAGTTCTTC
- | TRBJ1-2 | TRBV7-8 | - | CASSSGPVTYGYTF | TGTGCCAGCAGCTCGGGTCCCGTCACGTATGGCTACACCTTC
- | TRBJ2-1 | TRBV4-2 | TRBD2 | CASSRLLALSSYNEQFF | TGTGCCAGCAGCCGCCTACTAGCGCTAAGCTCCTACAATGAGCAGTTCTTC
few | TRBJ2-7 | TRBV6-5 | - | CASSYKYEQYF | TGTGCCAGCAGTTACAAGTACGAGCAGTACTTC
many | TRBJ2-1 | TRBV7-8 | TRBD2 | CASSPSGGLSHNEQFF | TGTGCCAGCAGCCCCAGCGGGGGCCTGTCACACAATGAGCAGTTCTTC
- | TRBJ2-6 | TRBV29-1 | - | CSVDKGTGANVLTF | TGCAGCGTTGATAAGGGTACCGGGGCCAACGTCCTGACTTTC
- | TRBJ2-4 | TRBV13 | - | CASSFEGNLAKNIQYF | TGTGCCAGCAGCTTTGAGGGTAACTTAGCCAAAAACATTCAGTACTTC
many | TRBJ2-2 | TRBV7-2 | - | CASSFTGPGELFF | TGTGCCAGCAGCTTTACAGGGCCCGGGGAGCTGTTTTTT
- | TRBJ2-2 | TRBV2 | - | CATLLPGEVKAGELFF | TGTGCCACCTTATTACCAGGGGAGGTGAAGGCCGGGGAGCTGTTTTTT
few | TRBJ1-5 | TRBV6-6 | TRBD1 | CASSPGGSGQPQHF | TGTGCCAGCAGTCCAGGGGGCTCGGGTCAGCCCCAGCATTTT